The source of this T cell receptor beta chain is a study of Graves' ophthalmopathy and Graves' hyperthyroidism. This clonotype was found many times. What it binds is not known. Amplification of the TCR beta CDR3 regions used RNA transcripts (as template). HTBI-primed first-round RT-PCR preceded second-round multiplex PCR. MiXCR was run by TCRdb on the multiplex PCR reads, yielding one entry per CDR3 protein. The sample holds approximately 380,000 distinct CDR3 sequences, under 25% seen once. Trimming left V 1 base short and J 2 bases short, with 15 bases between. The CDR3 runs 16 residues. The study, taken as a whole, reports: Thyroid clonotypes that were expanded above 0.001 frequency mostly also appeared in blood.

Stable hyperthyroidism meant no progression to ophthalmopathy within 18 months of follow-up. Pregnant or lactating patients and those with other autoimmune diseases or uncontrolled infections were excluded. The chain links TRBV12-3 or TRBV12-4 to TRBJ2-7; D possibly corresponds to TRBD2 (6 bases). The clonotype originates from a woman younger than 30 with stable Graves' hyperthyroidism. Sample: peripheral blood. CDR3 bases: TGTGCCAGCAGTTTAGGACCAGGAGGGAGGACCTACGAGCAGTACTTC. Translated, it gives CASSLGPGGRTYEQYF.